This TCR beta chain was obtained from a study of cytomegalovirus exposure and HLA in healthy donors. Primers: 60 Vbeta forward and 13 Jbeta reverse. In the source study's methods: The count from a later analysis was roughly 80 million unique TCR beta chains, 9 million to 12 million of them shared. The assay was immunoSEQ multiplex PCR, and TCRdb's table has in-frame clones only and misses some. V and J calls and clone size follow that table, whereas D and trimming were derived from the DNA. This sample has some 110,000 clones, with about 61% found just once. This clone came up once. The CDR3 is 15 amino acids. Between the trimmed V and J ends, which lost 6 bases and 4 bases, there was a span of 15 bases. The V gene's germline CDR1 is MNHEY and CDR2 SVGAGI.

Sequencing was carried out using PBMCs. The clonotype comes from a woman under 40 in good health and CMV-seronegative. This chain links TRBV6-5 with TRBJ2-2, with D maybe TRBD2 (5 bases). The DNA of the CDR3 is TGTGCCAGCAGACCTGAGGGAGTTGGCACCGGGGAGCTGTTTTTT. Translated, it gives CASRPEGVGTGELFF.